Below are 27 T cell receptor beta chains sequenced from a single sample in a study of T cell repertoires in cytomegalovirus infection. From the reads, TCRdb called clonotypes with MiXCR, one entry per CDR3 protein. The data hold some 180,000 distinct CDR3 sequences, with approximately 20% observed a single time. The specimen sequenced was PBMCs. Source of these receptors: a human donor in good health (CMV status not recorded). Some clones in this sample may be carry-over from other donors' samples.

The genes are TRBV5-1 and TRBJ2-3; 9 positions match TRBD2. The germline CDR1 and CDR2 sequences are SGHRS and YFSETQ. The CDR3 sequence is 17 residues long. V shed 0 bases, J shed 0 bases, and the junction held 5 bases outside the gene matches. The CDR3 reads CASSLVFTSGSTDTQYF. The CDR3 DNA reads TGCGCCAGCAGCTTGGTCTTTACTAGCGGGAGCACAGATACGCAGTATTTT.

There are many counts of this clonotype. The chain carries TRBV7-9 and TRBJ2-6; 8 bases align to TRBD1. V shed 5 bases and J 0 bases; nucleotides not matched to a gene: 15. This CDR3 region has 20 residues. Germline V gene lookup returns CDR1 SEHNR and CDR2 FQNEAQ (reference sequence). CDR3 nucleotide sequence: TGTGCCAGCAGCCAGGGGCCCCCACAGGGGGGAACCTCTGGGGCCAACGTCCTGACTTTC. Its translation: CASSQGPPQGGTSGANVLTF.

This clonotype was detected many times. The V and J genes are TRBV6-2 or TRBV6-3 and TRBJ1-5; D is unresolved. Trimming cost V 2 bases and J 3 bases, with 8 bases left between them. CDR3 length equals 14 residues. The germline V gene has CDR1 MNHEY and CDR2 SVGEGT. The CDR3: CASSYHLLNQPQHF. In DNA form, the CDR3 reads TGTGCCAGCAGTTACCATTTACTCAATCAGCCCCAGCATTTT.

This clonotype was counted between two and nine times. J is TRBJ2-5 and V is TRBV5-4; 10 bases map to TRBD1. CDR1 and CDR2 from the germline V gene are SGHNT and YYREEE (reference sequence). V was clipped by 6 bases and J by 5 bases; unmatched bases: 7. The CDR3 has 14 residues. The CDR3 bases are TGTGCCAGCACGGAGACAGGGGGCGCGGAGACCCAGTACTTC. Its protein is CASTETGGAETQYF.

V and J are TRBV6-2 or TRBV6-3 and TRBJ2-7; no firm D call. The CDR3 consists of 13 residues. From germline, CDR1 is MNHEY and CDR2 SVGEGT. V gave up 11 bases and J gave up 0 bases, with 14 bases separating them. In DNA, the CDR3 is TGTGCCGTATGCCGTTCACTCTCCTACGAGCAGTACTTC. Translation gives CAVCRSLSYEQYF.

This clonotype was seen many times. The CDR3 nucleotides read TGTGCCAGCAGCTTACTAGCGGGAGTCACAGATACGCAGTATTTT. As protein: CASSLLAGVTDTQYF. The rearrangement links TRBV7-2 to TRBJ2-3; 10 bases map to TRBD2. The CDR3 length is 15 residues. V shed 2 bases and J 2 bases; nucleotides not matched to a gene: 1. The germline CDR1 and CDR2 sequences are SGHTA and FQGNSA. Based on the CDR3 plus reference TRBV7-2 and TRBJ2-3, the full variable domain is GAGVSQSPSNKVTEKGKDVELRCDPISGHTALYWYRQSLGQGLEFLIYFQGNSAPDKSGLPSDRFSAERTGGSVSTLTIQRTQQEDSAVYLCASSLLAGVTDTQYFGPGTRLTVL.

The genes are TRBV6-2 or TRBV6-3 and TRBJ2-5; D ambiguous. V shed 0 bases and J shed 4 bases, with 9 bases lying between them. CDR1 is MNHEY, CDR2 SVGEGT, per germline. This CDR3 is built from 14 residues. The CDR3 nucleotides read TGTGCCAGCAGTTACTCAGGGATGGGAGAGACCCAGTACTTC. Translation: CASSYSGMGETQYF.

The chain joins TRBV20-1 to TRBJ2-7, with D possibly being TRBD1 (6 bases). This CDR3 is 15 amino acids long. V gave up 0 bases and J gave up 7 bases, with 19 bases separating them. CDR1 is DFQATT and CDR2 is SNEGSKA in the germline V gene (reference sequence). Here the CDR3 DNA reads TGCAGTGCTAGAGATCCCCGAAGGGGGTCGGGAGAGCAGTACTTC. Protein product: CSARDPRRGSGEQYF.

This sequence joins TRBV18 and TRBJ2-5; 11 nucleotides match TRBD2. J lost 3 bases, V lost 6 bases, and 12 bases had no gene match. The CDR3 loop spans 17 amino acids. Looked up from germline, CDR1 is KGHSH and CDR2 is LQKENI. The CDR3 sequence: CASSLGGLAEVKETQYF. The DNA for the CDR3 is TGTGCCAGCTCCCTCGGGGGACTAGCGGAGGTAAAAGAGACCCAGTACTTC.

At least ten counts were recorded for this clonotype. This rearrangement joins TRBV7-8 to TRBJ2-5; D is undetermined. Germline-derived CDR1 and CDR2 are SGHVS and FQNEAQ. The CDR3 covers 12 residues. V was cut by 1 base and J by 4 bases, with 4 bases left in between. The CDR3 DNA is TGTGCCAGCAGCTTAGTGGCAGAGACCCAGTACTTC. This encodes CASSLVAETQYF. Combining the CDR3 with reference TRBV7-8 and TRBJ2-5 gives the whole variable domain GAGVSQSPRYKVAKRGQDVALRCDPISGHVSLFWYQQALGQGPEFLTYFQNEAQLDKSGLPSDRFFAERPEGSVSTLKIQRTQQEDSAVYLCASSLVAETQYFGPGTRLLVL.

This clonotype was seen more than once but under ten times. The chain is built from TRBV28 and TRBJ1-2; 12 bases are shared with TRBD1. The CDR3 has 14 amino acids. The junction had 4 bases not matched to a gene; V was cut back by 3 bases and J by 8 bases. Germline CDR1 reads MDHEN; CDR2 reads SYDVKM. The CDR3 reads CASSLGDRGQGYTF. CDR3 coding DNA: TGTGCCAGCAGTTTGGGGGACAGGGGGCAGGGCTACACCTTC.

The rearrangement links TRBV7-9 to TRBJ2-7, with D uncertain. The CDR3 spans 14 residues. Germline values: CDR1 SEHNR, CDR2 FQNEAQ (reference sequence). Trimming cost V 1 base and J 3 bases, with 10 bases left between them. This CDR3 reads CASSLDGRVYEQYF. The CDR3 nucleotides are TGTGCCAGCAGCTTAGACGGAAGGGTCTACGAGCAGTACTTC.

The V call is TRBV2, the J call TRBJ2-3, with D perhaps matching TRBD2 (5 bases). CDR3 length: 14 amino acids. Trimming cost V 1 base and J 2 bases, with 7 bases left between them. Germline CDR1 is SNHLY and CDR2 is FYNNEI. CDR3 DNA sequence: TGTGCCAGCAGTGAAGGAGGACTCACAGATACGCAGTATTTT. This encodes CASSEGGLTDTQYF.

This clonotype came up once. This chain connects TRBV7-2 to TRBJ1-5; a possible D gene is TRBD1 (5 bases). The CDR3 has 13 residues. The V end lost 5 bases, the J end lost 8 bases, and 13 bases lay between the germline ends. The germline gives CDR1 SGHTA, CDR2 FQGNSA. CDR3 sequence reads: CASSDGTHKPQHF. CDR3 DNA: TGTGCCAGCAGCGACGGGACTCATAAGCCCCAGCATTTT.

This clonotype occurred a few times. The rearrangement links TRBV29-1 to TRBJ2-2; D gene uncertain. The length of the CDR3 is 14 residues. Germline values: CDR1 SQVTM, CDR2 ANQGSEA. Trimming removed 0 bases from V and 1 base from J, with 6 bases in between. This CDR3 is CSVEDRKNTGELFF. The CDR3 nucleotides read TGCAGCGTTGAAGATCGCAAGAACACCGGGGAGCTGTTTTTT.

The chain couples TRBV20-1 to TRBJ1-4; D remains ambiguous. The CDR3 length is 11 residues. CDR1 and CDR2 (germline): DFQATT, SNEGSKA (reference sequence). The V end was cut by 3 bases, the J end by 8 bases, with 7 bases between. CDR3 coding DNA: TGCAGTGCTAGGAGAGGGGAAAAACTGTTTTTT. Residues: CSARRGEKLFF.

The gene calls are TRBV7-2 and TRBJ1-4; D call uncertain. Per the germline V gene, CDR1 is SGHTA and CDR2 is FQGNSA. This CDR3 spans 13 amino acids. Between the trimmed V and J ends, which lost 2 bases and 0 bases, there was a span of 1 base. The CDR3 spells CASSLTTNEKLFF. In DNA, the CDR3 is TGTGCCAGCAGCTTAACAACTAATGAAAAACTGTTTTTT.

J is TRBJ1-5 and V is TRBV15; 8 nucleotides align to TRBD1. V was pared by 0 bases and J by 4 bases, with 8 bases of the junction left unmatched. This CDR3 has 17 amino acids. Germline assignment: CDR1 LNHNV and CDR2 YYDKDF (reference sequence). CDR3 loop: CATSRDPPGGGNQPQHF. DNA of the CDR3: TGTGCCACCAGCAGAGATCCCCCAGGGGGCGGAAATCAGCCCCAGCATTTT.

J is TRBJ2-2 and V is TRBV29-1; 7 nucleotides match TRBD2. Looked up from germline, CDR1 is SQVTM and CDR2 is ANQGSEA. The junction had 9 bases not matched to a gene; V was cut back by 5 bases and J by 3 bases. The CDR3 loop spans 15 amino acids. The CDR3 DNA is TGCAGCGTTCAAGGCGGGAGTACGTACACCGGGGAGCTGTTTTTT. Translated: CSVQGGSTYTGELFF.

The chain links TRBV6-6 to TRBJ1-6; 7 nucleotides line up with TRBD1. The junction had 6 bases not matched to a gene; V was cut back by 5 bases and J by 11 bases. In germline, CDR1 is MNHNY, CDR2 SVGAGI (reference sequence). The CDR3 is 13 amino acids. The CDR3 bases are TGTGCCAGCAGTCGACAGGGTAAAGCACCCCTCCACTTT. Translation: CASSRQGKAPLHF.

The CDR3 protein is CASNLLTGRSYGYTF. The CDR3 DNA reads TGTGCCAGCAACTTACTGACAGGGAGATCCTATGGCTACACCTTC. The genes are TRBV6-6 and TRBJ1-2; 7 bases are shared with TRBD1. The ends lost 7 bases at V and 4 bases at J; junction bases unmatched: 12. Germline CDR1 reads MNHNY; CDR2 reads SVGAGI (reference sequence). This CDR3 contains 15 residues.

Comments on this clonotype: A read error may be the cause here, since a much bigger clone is one base away. The V call is TRBV7-3, the J call TRBJ2-5; TRBD2 matches 7 bases. CDR1 is SGHTA, CDR2 FQGTGA, per germline. The CDR3 spans 15 residues. The CDR3 coding sequence is TGTGCCAGCAGCTTAGAAGGTCGGGGGGAAGAGTCCCAGTACTTC. This codes for CASSLEGRGEESQYF.

This clonotype has just a few counts. The chain employs TRBV7-9 and TRBJ2-1; possibly TRBD1 for D (6 bases). The CDR3 runs to 15 residues. Germline V gene sequence: CDR1 SEHNR, CDR2 FQNEAQ (reference sequence). Trimming removed 5 bases from V and 4 bases from J, with 15 bases in between. The CDR3 is CASSRRGQNYNEQFF. CDR3 bases: TGTGCCAGCAGCCGCCGGGGACAAAATTACAATGAGCAGTTCTTC. The full variable domain, with the rest looked up from reference TRBV7-9 and TRBJ2-1, is DTGVSQNPRHKITKRGQNVTFRCDPISEHNRLYWYRQTLGQGPEFLTYFQNEAQLEKSRLLSDRFSAERPKGSFSTLEIQRTEQGDSAMYLCASSRRGQNYNEQFFGPGTRLTVL.

Within the sample, this clonotype is medium-sized. The chain uses TRBV7-2 and TRBJ1-6, with unresolved D. The CDR3 sequence is 15 residues long. V was pared by 4 bases and J by 0 bases, with 7 bases between. Germline CDR1 reads SGHTA; CDR2 reads FQGNSA. The CDR3 bases are TGTGCCAGCAGCTCTCGGGGCTCCTATAATTCACCCCTCCACTTT. It encodes CASSSRGSYNSPLHF.

This clonotype was counted between two and nine times. The chain combines TRBV5-1 with TRBJ1-2; 7 nucleotides align to TRBD1. This CDR3 has 12 residues. Germline CDR1 and CDR2: SGHRS and YFSETQ. Trimming removed 4 bases from V and 8 bases from J; junction bases left unmatched: 5. The DNA for the CDR3 is TGCGCCAGCAGCATAGACAGGGCCGGCTACACCTTC. Translating it yields CASSIDRAGYTF.

This clonotype was counted a few times. J is TRBJ2-5 and V is TRBV6-2 or TRBV6-3; TRBD2 matches at 10 bases. Germline V CDR1 and CDR2: MNHEY, SVGEGT. Unmatched junction bases numbered 11, after V lost 2 bases and J lost 5 bases. The length of the CDR3 is 17 residues. The CDR3 is CASSYRPRLAGEETQYF. The CDR3 region has the DNA TGTGCCAGCAGTTACCGGCCAAGGCTAGCGGGAGAGGAGACCCAGTACTTC.

This clonotype was seen more than once but under ten times. The J gene is TRBJ1-5, the V gene TRBV7-2; maybe TRBD1 (5 bases). Germline loops: CDR1 SGHTA, CDR2 FQGNSA. V was pared by 5 bases and J by 7 bases, with 18 bases between. The CDR3 covers 15 residues. The DNA of the CDR3 is TGTGCCAGCAGCCCGCGGGTAGGGGCGGGGCAGCCCCAGCATTTT. Encoded protein: CASSPRVGAGQPQHF.